The 24 T cell receptor beta chains given below trace back to one sample, sequenced in a study of T cells in women clearing cervical HPV infection. Profiled with immunoSEQ multiplex PCR; TCRdb holds only in-frame clones, not every one. This sample's table reports 45,000 to 55,000 clones. Sequenced input: blood buffy coat. The origin of the receptors is a woman between 18 and 70 years old with a cervical HPV16 infection that either progressed to CIN3+ or cleared (not recorded which).

For this clone: At one of its ends the junction is not consistent with the germline gene, which may arise from a read error. The read stops 3 residues short of the end of the CDR3; the missing end is completed from the germline J gene. The J gene is TRBJ2-1, the V gene TRBV7-9; either TRBD1 or TRBD2 may fit D (7 bases each). CDR3 length: 12 amino acids. Germline values: CDR1 SEHNR, CDR2 FQNEAQ (reference sequence). The DNA read from the CDR3 is TGTTCCAGCAGGGGGGGGTACAATGAG. Protein product: CSSRGGYNE. The full CDR3 sequence reads CSSRGGYNEQFF.

Concerning this clone itself: The read terminates 3 residues ahead of where the CDR3 ends, so the germline J gene completes it. This chain connects TRBV11-3 to TRBJ2-3; 7 nucleotides align to TRBD1. There are 15 residues in the CDR3. CDR1 is SGHNT and CDR2 is YENEEA in the germline V gene. With V trimmed by 5 bases and J by 6 bases, 11 bases remained unmatched. Partial CDR3 DNA: TGTGCCAGCAGCCACGGGACAGATCCGCGGGATACG. Translated: CASSHGTDPRDT. The CDR3, in full, reads CASSHGTDPRDTQYF.

A word on this clone: The read is 3 residues too short to cover the CDR3 end, so that end is filled in from the germline J gene. This sequence joins TRBV5-1 and TRBJ1-5; 11 nucleotides agree with TRBD1. The CDR3 totals 16 residues. Trimming removed 2 bases from V and 6 bases from J; junction bases left unmatched: 7. The germline V gene encodes CDR1 SGHRS and CDR2 YFSETQ. The sequenced CDR3 bases are TGCGCCAGCAGCTTCCGGACAGGGGGCGTGGGTCAGCCC. Residues: CASSFRTGGVGQP. The full CDR3 is CASSFRTGGVGQPQHF. The full variable domain, in which reference TRBV5-1 and TRBJ1-5 provide the parts outside the CDR3, is KAGVTQTPRYLIKTRGQQVTLSCSPISGHRSVSWYQQTPGQGLQFLFEYFSETQRNKGNFPGRFSGRQFSNSRSEMNVSTLELGDSALYLCASSFRTGGVGQPQHFGDGTRLSIL.

A note on this clone: The read falls 3 residues short of the CDR3 end, and the missing part is taken from the germline J gene. The genes are TRBV20-1 and TRBJ2-1; D may be TRBD1 (5 bases). V lost 2 bases and J lost 0, with 17 bases in between. The CDR3 runs to 17 residues. Germline CDR1 reads DFQATT; CDR2 reads SNEGSKA (reference sequence). Partial CDR3 DNA: TGCAGTGCTAGACCTGGGCCAGGGCGGAACTCCTACAATGAG. It encodes CSARPGPGRNSYNE. The CDR3, in full, reads CSARPGPGRNSYNEQFF.

On this clone: The sequenced fragment ends 3 residues before the CDR3 boundary, so the rest is inferred from the germline J gene. The rearrangement uses TRBV6-1 and TRBJ2-1, with D perhaps TRBD2 (6 bases). Trimming left V 4 bases short and J 8 bases short, with 18 bases between. There are 15 residues in the CDR3. Germline V gene data show CDR1 as MNHNS and CDR2 as SASEGT. The CDR3 loop is CASSGDSMLMDEQFF. Incomplete CDR3 DNA: TGTGCCAGCAGTGGGGACTCCATGTTGATGGATGAG.

In regard to this clone: The CDR3 end lies 3 residues beyond the end of the read and is filled in from the germline J gene. The chain has TRBV2 and TRBJ2-2, with 9 bases aligning to TRBD2. V shed 3 bases and J 6 bases; nucleotides not matched to a gene: 8. The CDR3 spans 16 residues. In germline, CDR1 is SNHLY, CDR2 FYNNEI. Partial CDR3 DNA: TGTGCCAGCAGTGACGTTAGCGGGAGTATGGCCGGGGAG. This translates into CASSDVSGSMAGE. The full CDR3 sequence reads CASSDVSGSMAGELFF.

Concerning this clone: With the read ending 3 residues before the CDR3 end, the germline J gene is used to fill in that end. This chain joins TRBV20-1 and TRBJ2-5; TRBD2 agrees at 9 bases. The CDR3 loop spans 14 amino acids. Germline CDR1 is DFQATT and CDR2 is SNEGSKA (reference sequence). V dropped 3 bases and J dropped 4; count of bases not matched to a gene: 6. The covered CDR3 bases are TGCAGTGCTAGTAGGGCTAGCGGGGTAGAGACC. Encoded protein: CSASRASGVET. From start to end, the CDR3 is CSASRASGVETQYF.

The CDR3 bases that were read are TGCAGTGCTAGAAGGACTGCAGTCTACGAG. Encoded protein: CSARRTAVYE. The full CDR3 protein reads CSARRTAVYEQYF. This rearrangement joins TRBV20-1 to TRBJ2-7; TRBD2 is a possible D gene (5 bases). The read falls 3 residues short of the CDR3 end, and the missing part is taken from the germline J gene. The CDR3 totals 13 residues. Germline V CDR1 and CDR2: DFQATT, SNEGSKA (reference sequence). V lost 2 bases to trimming and J lost 3 bases, with 11 bases between them.

Concerning this clone: Read data end 3 residues before the CDR3 end; the end is taken from the germline J gene. The rearrangement uses TRBV20-1 and TRBJ2-5, with 8 bases fitting TRBD2. The CDR3 covers 15 residues. J gave up 0 bases and V 5 bases, and 8 bases lay outside the gene matches. From germline, CDR1 is DFQATT and CDR2 SNEGSKA (reference sequence). The CDR3 reads CSAGNSGVYQETQYF. The sequenced CDR3 bases are TGCAGTGCTGGTAATAGCGGGGTGTACCAAGAGACC.

On this clone itself: Sequencing ends 3 residues short of the CDR3 end; the germline J gene provides the rest. The chain joins TRBV5-6 to TRBJ1-1, with 9 bases matching TRBD1. The ends lost 3 bases at V and 0 bases at J; junction bases unmatched: 3. The CDR3 totals 15 residues. CDR1 is SGHDT, CDR2 YYEEEE, per germline. The CDR3 region is CASSYTGGLNTEAFF. Partial CDR3 DNA: TGTGCCAGCAGCTATACAGGGGGCTTGAACACTGAA.

In the case of this clone: The read halts 3 residues ahead of the CDR3 end, with the missing end drawn from the germline J gene. The rearrangement uses TRBV29-1 and TRBJ2-6; possible D gene TRBD2, 5 bases. CDR1 is SQVTM and CDR2 is ANQGSEA in the germline V gene. The ends were cut back, 5 bases at V and 0 bases at J, with 11 bases in the middle. The CDR3 sequence is 15 residues long. CDR3 protein: CSVLALNSGANVLTF. The sequenced part of the CDR3 DNA is TGCAGCGTTCTAGCTCTTAACTCTGGGGCCAACGTC.

As concerns this clone: The CDR3 goes on 3 residues after the read ends, and that part is filled in from the germline J gene. The V and J genes are TRBV5-5 and TRBJ2-3, with 7 bases that match TRBD1. Germline loops: CDR1 SGHKS, CDR2 YYEKEE (reference sequence). The CDR3 is 15 amino acids. CDR3 residues: CASSLEGGAGLTQYF. CDR3 DNA (partial): TGTGCCAGCAGCTTGGAAGGGGGCGCGGGCCTCACG.

With respect to this clone: Sequencing ends 3 residues short of the CDR3 end; the germline J gene provides the rest. V gene TRBV5-1 combines with J gene TRBJ1-3; TRBD1 might be the D (6 bases). This CDR3 comprises 15 residues. Germline values: CDR1 SGHRS, CDR2 YFSETQ. V shed 4 bases and J shed 4 bases, with 15 bases lying between them. The part of the CDR3 DNA that was read is TGCGCCAGCAGCCAAAATACAGGGTTCGGAAACACC. Protein: CASSQNTGFGNT. The whole CDR3 sequence is CASSQNTGFGNTIYF. Full variable domain (outside the CDR3, taken from reference TRBV5-1 and TRBJ1-3): KAGVTQTPRYLIKTRGQQVTLSCSPISGHRSVSWYQQTPGQGLQFLFEYFSETQRNKGNFPGRFSGRQFSNSRSEMNVSTLELGDSALYLCASSQNTGFGNTIYFGEGSWLTVV.

In the case of this clone: Read data end 3 residues before the CDR3 end; the end is taken from the germline J gene. The chain employs TRBV19 and TRBJ1-4; TRBD1 is a possible D gene (6 bases). This CDR3 has 17 residues. Germline V gene lookup returns CDR1 LNHDA and CDR2 SQIVND (reference sequence). V was shortened by 6 bases and J by 0 bases, with 17 bases between the two germline ends. The CDR3 is CASSMAAPGATNEKLFF. CDR3 bases read: TGTGCCAGTAGCATGGCCGCTCCAGGGGCAACTAATGAAAAA.

A note on this clone: The read is 3 residues too short to cover the CDR3 end, so that end is filled in from the germline J gene. This chain uses TRBV19 with TRBJ1-5; possible D gene TRBD1, 6 bases. The V and J ends lost 3 bases and 1 base respectively, with 13 bases between them. There are 16 residues in the CDR3. Per germline, CDR1 LNHDA and CDR2 SQIVND (reference sequence). The sequenced part of the CDR3 DNA is TGTGCCAGTAGTATCGGCAGGGGAACGAGCAATCAGCCC. Residues: CASSIGRGTSNQP. The CDR3 reads in full as CASSIGRGTSNQPQHF. The full variable domain, in which reference TRBV19 and TRBJ1-5 provide the parts outside the CDR3, is DGGITQSPKYLFRKEGQNVTLSCEQNLNHDAMYWYRQDPGQGLRLIYYSQIVNDFQKGDIAEGYSVSREKKESFPLTVTSAQKNPTAFYLCASSIGRGTSNQPQHFGDGTRLSIL.

Concerning this clone itself: The DNA ends 3 residues before the CDR3 does, and the rest of the CDR3 is filled in from the germline J gene. The chain has TRBV20-1 and TRBJ1-6; 9 bases match TRBD1. CDR1 DFQATT and CDR2 SNEGSKA come from the germline V gene (reference sequence). V shed 1 base and J 6 bases; nucleotides not matched to a gene: 4. This CDR3 comprises 15 residues. CDR3 in amino acids: CSARAPQGANSPLHF. CDR3 DNA, as far as it was read: TGCAGTGCTAGAGCCCCACAGGGGGCTAATTCACCC.

Notes on this clone: The read ends 3 residues early relative to the CDR3; the germline J gene fills the gap. This chain uses TRBV28 with TRBJ2-1; 9 bases map to TRBD1. Germline loops: CDR1 MDHEN, CDR2 SYDVKM. V was pared by 6 bases and J by 6 bases, with 9 bases of the junction left unmatched. The CDR3 spans 15 residues. The covered CDR3 bases are TGTGCCAGCAGAAACAGGGGGCTGTGGGCCAATGAG. Residues: CASRNRGLWANE. The CDR3 in its entirety is CASRNRGLWANEQFF.

About this clone itself: The read halts 3 residues ahead of the CDR3 end, with the missing end drawn from the germline J gene. This sequence joins TRBV7-8 and TRBJ2-7, with D possibly matching TRBD2 (5 bases). Germline-derived CDR1 and CDR2 are SGHVS and FQNEAQ. The CDR3 totals 14 residues. V was pared by 6 bases and J by 5 bases, with 17 bases between. The CDR3 protein is CASRAARVNHEQYF. The sequenced CDR3 bases are TGTGCCAGCAGAGCGGCGAGGGTTAACCACGAG.

A remark on this clone: The CDR3 end is not reached by the read, which stops 3 residues before it; the germline J gene fills it in. The gene calls are TRBV5-8 and TRBJ2-1; 12 nucleotides agree with TRBD2. V was clipped by 1 base and J by 9 bases; unmatched bases: 5. CDR1 and CDR2 (germline): SGHTS, YDEGEE. This CDR3 is 15 amino acids long. CDR3 sequence reads: CASSLWLAGGSEQFF. The CDR3 bases that were read are TGTGCCAGCAGCTTGTGGCTAGCGGGAGGGTCTGAG.

Incomplete CDR3 DNA: TGCGCCAGCAGCGGGGGGGACGGGAATCAGCCC. Protein product: CASSGGDGNQP. The CDR3, in full, reads CASSGGDGNQPQHF. This chain uses TRBV5-1 with TRBJ1-5; tentatively, D is TRBD1 (5 bases). The read ends 3 residues shy of where the CDR3 ends; the end is completed using the germline J gene. Per the germline V gene, CDR1 is SGHRS and CDR2 is YFSETQ. Trimming removed 4 bases at V and 4 bases at J, with 12 bases between. CDR3 size: 14 residues.

Concerning this clone itself: The DNA ends 3 residues before the CDR3 does, and the rest of the CDR3 is filled in from the germline J gene. The gene calls are TRBV5-1 and TRBJ1-4; 7 nucleotides align to TRBD1. Germline assignment: CDR1 SGHRS and CDR2 YFSETQ. The V and J ends lost 4 bases and 3 bases, in that order; junction bases with no gene match: 3. This CDR3 is built from 14 residues. The CDR3 is CASSGGQPNEKLFF. The part of the CDR3 DNA that was read is TGCGCCAGCAGCGGGGGACAGCCTAATGAAAAA.

Comment on this clone: Read data end 3 residues before the CDR3 end; the end is taken from the germline J gene. The J gene is TRBJ2-7, the V gene TRBV20-1; D is perhaps TRBD2 (6 bases). CDR3 length: 17 amino acids. Trimming pared 3 bases from V and 0 bases from J, leaving 21 bases between. Looked up from germline, CDR1 is DFQATT and CDR2 is SNEGSKA (reference sequence). The sequenced part of the CDR3 DNA is TGCAGTGCTAGGGCTCGTGGGGGGAGTAGGGGCTCCTACGAG. Translated, it gives CSARARGGSRGSYE. The complete CDR3 reads CSARARGGSRGSYEQYF.

Concerning this clone itself: The observed sequence ends 3 residues before the CDR3 terminus, with the missing tail filled in from the germline J gene. The chain combines TRBV2 with TRBJ2-3, with 10 bases identical to TRBD2. The V and J ends lost 6 bases and 2 bases, in that order; junction bases with no gene match: 2. This CDR3 comprises 14 residues. Germline V gene data show CDR1 as SNHLY and CDR2 as FYNNEI. CDR3 in amino acids: CASRGLADTDTQYF. CDR3 DNA, as far as it was read: TGTGCCAGCAGAGGACTAGCGGACACAGATACG.

CDR3: CASSYSTGFTGELFF. Incomplete CDR3 DNA: TGTGCCAGCAGTTATTCGACAGGCTTCACCGGGGAG. The V call is TRBV7-2, the J call TRBJ2-2; possibly TRBD1 for D (6 bases). The sequenced fragment ends 3 residues before the CDR3 boundary, so the rest is inferred from the germline J gene. The CDR3 extends over 15 amino acids. Looked up from germline, CDR1 is SGHTA and CDR2 is FQGNSA. With 6 bases removed from V and 4 bases from J, the gap between germline ends came to 15 bases.